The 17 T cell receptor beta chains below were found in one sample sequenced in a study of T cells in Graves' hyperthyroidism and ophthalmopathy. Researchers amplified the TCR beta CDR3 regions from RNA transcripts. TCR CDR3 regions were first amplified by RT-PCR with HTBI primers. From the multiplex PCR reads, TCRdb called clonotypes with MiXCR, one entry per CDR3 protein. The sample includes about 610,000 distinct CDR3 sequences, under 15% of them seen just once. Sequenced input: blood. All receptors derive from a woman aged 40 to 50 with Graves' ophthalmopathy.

CDR3 coding DNA: TGTGCCAGCAGCTTAGTCTCTCAGCAGCCCCAGCATTTT. This sequence encodes CASSLVSQQPQHF. The chain recombines TRBV7-2 with TRBJ1-5; D is unclear. The CDR3 is made up of 13 amino acids. Germline V lookup: CDR1 SGHTA, CDR2 FQGNSA. V lost 1 base and J lost 7, with 8 bases in between. Looking up the rest from reference TRBV7-2 and TRBJ1-5 gives the full variable domain: GAGVSQSPSNKVTEKGKDVELRCDPISGHTALYWYRQSLGQGLEFLIYFQGNSAPDKSGLPSDRFSAERTGGSVSTLTIQRTQQEDSAVYLCASSLVSQQPQHFGDGTRLSIL.

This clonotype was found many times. The DNA of the CDR3 is TGTGCCAGCAGCTTAGAACGGCAGGGACCTGGGGAGCAGTACTTC. Its protein is CASSLERQGPGEQYF. The rearrangement links TRBV7-9 to TRBJ2-7; D tentatively fits TRBD1 or TRBD2 (5 bases each). The CDR3 extends over 15 amino acids. V lost 1 base and J lost 7, with 17 bases in between. Germline V gives CDR1 SEHNR, CDR2 FQNEAQ (reference sequence).

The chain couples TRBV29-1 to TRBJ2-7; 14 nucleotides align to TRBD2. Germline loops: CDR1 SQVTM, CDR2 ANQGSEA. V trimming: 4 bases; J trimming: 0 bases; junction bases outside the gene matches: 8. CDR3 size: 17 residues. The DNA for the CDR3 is TGCAGCGTTGCTCTTGGACTAGCGGGAGGTCCCTCCTACGAGCAGTACTTC. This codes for CSVALGLAGGPSYEQYF.

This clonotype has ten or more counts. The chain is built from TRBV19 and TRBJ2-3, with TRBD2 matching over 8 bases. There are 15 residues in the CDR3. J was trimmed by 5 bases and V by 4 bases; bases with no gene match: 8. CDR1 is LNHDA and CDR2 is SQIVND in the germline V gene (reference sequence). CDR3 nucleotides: TGTGCCAGTAGTACTAGCGGGCCCGGGGTAGATACGCAGTATTTT. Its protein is CASSTSGPGVDTQYF.

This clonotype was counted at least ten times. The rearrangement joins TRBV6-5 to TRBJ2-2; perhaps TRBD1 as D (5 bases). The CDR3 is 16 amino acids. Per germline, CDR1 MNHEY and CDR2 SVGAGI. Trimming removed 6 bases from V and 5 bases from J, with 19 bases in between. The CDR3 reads CASRLGKGARTGELFF. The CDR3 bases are TGTGCCAGCAGGTTAGGGAAAGGGGCGCGGACCGGGGAGCTGTTTTTT.

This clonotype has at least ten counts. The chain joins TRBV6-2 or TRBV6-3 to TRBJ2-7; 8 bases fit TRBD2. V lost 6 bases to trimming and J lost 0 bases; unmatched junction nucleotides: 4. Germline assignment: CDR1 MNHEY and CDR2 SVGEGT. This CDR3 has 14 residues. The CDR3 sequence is CASSGTSLSYEQYF. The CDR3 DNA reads TGTGCCAGCAGCGGGACTAGTCTCTCCTACGAGCAGTACTTC.

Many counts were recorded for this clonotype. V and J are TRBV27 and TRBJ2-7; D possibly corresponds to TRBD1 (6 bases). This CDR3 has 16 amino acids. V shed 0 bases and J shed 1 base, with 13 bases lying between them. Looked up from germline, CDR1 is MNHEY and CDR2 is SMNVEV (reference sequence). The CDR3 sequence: CASSLSSQGLSYEQYF. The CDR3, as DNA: TGTGCCAGCAGTTTATCCTCACAGGGTCTGTCCTACGAGCAGTACTTC.

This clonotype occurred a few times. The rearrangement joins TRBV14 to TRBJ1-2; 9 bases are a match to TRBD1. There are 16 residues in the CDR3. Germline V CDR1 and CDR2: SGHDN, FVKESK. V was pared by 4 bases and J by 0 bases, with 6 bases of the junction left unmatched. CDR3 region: CASSRGQGKANYGYTF. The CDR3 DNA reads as TGTGCCAGCAGCCGAGGACAGGGGAAGGCTAACTATGGCTACACCTTC.

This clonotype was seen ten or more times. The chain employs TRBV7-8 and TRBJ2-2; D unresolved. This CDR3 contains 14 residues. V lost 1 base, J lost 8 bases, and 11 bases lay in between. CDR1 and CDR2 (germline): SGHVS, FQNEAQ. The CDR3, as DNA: TGTGCCAGCAGCTTAGAGGCGGCGGTGGGGGAGCTGTTTTTT. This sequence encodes CASSLEAAVGELFF.

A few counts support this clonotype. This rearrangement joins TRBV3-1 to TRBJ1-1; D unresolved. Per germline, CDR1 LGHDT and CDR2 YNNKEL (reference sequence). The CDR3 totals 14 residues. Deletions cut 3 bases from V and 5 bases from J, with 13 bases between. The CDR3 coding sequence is TGTGCCAGCAGCCAGCGGGTATCCGGTACTGAAGCTTTCTTT. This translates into CASSQRVSGTEAFF.

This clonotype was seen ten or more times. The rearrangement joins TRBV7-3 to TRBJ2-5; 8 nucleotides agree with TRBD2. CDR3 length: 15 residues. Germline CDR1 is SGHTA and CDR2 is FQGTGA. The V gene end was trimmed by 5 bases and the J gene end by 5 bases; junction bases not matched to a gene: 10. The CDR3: CASSTSGTRGETQYF. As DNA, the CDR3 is TGTGCCAGCAGCACTTCCGGGACTAGGGGGGAGACCCAGTACTTC.

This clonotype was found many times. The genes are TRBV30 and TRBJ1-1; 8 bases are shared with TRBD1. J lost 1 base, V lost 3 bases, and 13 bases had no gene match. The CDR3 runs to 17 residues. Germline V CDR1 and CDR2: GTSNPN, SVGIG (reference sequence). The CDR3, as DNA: TGTGCCTGGAGGGGAGACAGGGGAGAGGTGGGGAACACTGAAGCTTTCTTT. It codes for CAWRGDRGEVGNTEAFF. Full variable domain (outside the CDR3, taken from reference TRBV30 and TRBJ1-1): SQTIHQWPATLVQPVGSPLSLECTVEGTSNPNLYWYRQAAGRGLQLLFYSVGIGQISSEVPQNLSASRPQDRQFILSSKKLLLSDSGFYLCAWRGDRGEVGNTEAFFGQGTRLTVV.

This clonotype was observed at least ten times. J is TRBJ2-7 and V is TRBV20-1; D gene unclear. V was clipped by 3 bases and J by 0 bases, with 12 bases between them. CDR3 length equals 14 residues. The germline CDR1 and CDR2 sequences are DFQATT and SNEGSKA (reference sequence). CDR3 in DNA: TGCAGTGCTAGTCCCCATGGGTTCTCCTACGAGCAGTACTTC. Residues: CSASPHGFSYEQYF.

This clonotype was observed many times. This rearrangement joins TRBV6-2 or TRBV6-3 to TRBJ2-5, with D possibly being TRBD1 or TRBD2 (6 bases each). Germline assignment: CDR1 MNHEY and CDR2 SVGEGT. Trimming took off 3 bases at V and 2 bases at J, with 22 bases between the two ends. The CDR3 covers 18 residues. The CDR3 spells CASSYGLMAGRGQETQYF. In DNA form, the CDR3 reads TGTGCCAGCAGTTATGGACTCATGGCGGGAAGGGGGCAAGAGACCCAGTACTTC.

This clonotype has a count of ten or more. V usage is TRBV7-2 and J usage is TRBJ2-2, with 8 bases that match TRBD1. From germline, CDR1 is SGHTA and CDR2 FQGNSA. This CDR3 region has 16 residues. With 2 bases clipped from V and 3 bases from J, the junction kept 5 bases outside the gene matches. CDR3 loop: CASSLPGTGYTGELFF. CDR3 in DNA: TGTGCCAGCAGCTTACCGGGGACAGGATACACCGGGGAGCTGTTTTTT.

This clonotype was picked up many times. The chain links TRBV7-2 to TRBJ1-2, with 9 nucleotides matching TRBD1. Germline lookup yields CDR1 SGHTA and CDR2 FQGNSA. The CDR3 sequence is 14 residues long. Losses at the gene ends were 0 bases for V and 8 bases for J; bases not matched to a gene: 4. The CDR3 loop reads CASSLATTGGGYTF. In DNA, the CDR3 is TGTGCCAGCAGCTTAGCGACGACAGGGGGAGGCTACACCTTC.

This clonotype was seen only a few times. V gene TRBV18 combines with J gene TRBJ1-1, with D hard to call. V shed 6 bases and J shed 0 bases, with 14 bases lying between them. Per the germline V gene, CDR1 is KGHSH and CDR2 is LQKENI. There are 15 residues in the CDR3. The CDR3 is CASSPITAMNTEAFF. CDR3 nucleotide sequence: TGTGCCAGCTCCCCGATAACAGCGATGAACACTGAAGCTTTCTTT.